Listed here are 20 T cell receptor beta chains from one sample, sequenced in a study of blood T cell repertoires in COVID-19. The protocol was immunoSEQ multiplex PCR, while the TCRdb copy is restricted to in-frame clones and leaves out a portion. The data contain 140,000 or so clones, approximately 78% of them singletons. Sequenced sample: peripheral blood. The receptor set was obtained from a woman older than 75 with acute or convalescent COVID-19.

This clone came up once. The rearrangement uses TRBV19 and TRBJ2-1; D may be TRBD1 (6 bases). Between the trimmed V and J ends, which lost 3 bases and 6 bases, there was a span of 12 bases. The germline V gene encodes CDR1 LNHDA and CDR2 SQIVND (reference sequence). The CDR3 has 14 residues. The CDR3 DNA sequence: TGTGCCAGTAGTATGGGGGCCCCCCCCAATGAGCAGTTCTTC. Its translation: CASSMGAPPNEQFF.

The genes are TRBV15 and TRBJ2-1; TRBD2 matches 10 bases. The V gene end was trimmed by 0 bases and the J gene end by 7 bases; junction bases not matched to a gene: 9. Looked up from germline, CDR1 is LNHNV and CDR2 is YYDKDF (reference sequence). There are 17 residues in the CDR3. The CDR3 spells CATSRDHPSGSRNEQFF. The DNA for the CDR3 is TGTGCCACCAGCAGAGACCACCCTAGCGGGAGTAGGAATGAGCAGTTCTTC.

This chain uses TRBV3-1 (or the pseudogene TRBV3-2) with TRBJ1-5; D is unclear. Trimming removed 1 base from V and 9 bases from J, with 7 bases in between. The CDR3 extends over 12 amino acids. Germline CDR1 is LGHDT and CDR2 is YNNKEL (reference sequence). The CDR3 loop reads CASSQAAGPQHF. As DNA, the CDR3 is TGTGCCAGCAGCCAAGCGGCGGGGCCCCAGCATTTT.

CDR3 in DNA: TGTGCCAGCACACCAGGACAGGACTATGGCTACACCTTC. Translated: CASTPGQDYGYTF. This chain joins TRBV28 and TRBJ1-2, with TRBD1 matching 7 bases. Germline assignment: CDR1 MDHEN and CDR2 SYDVKM. CDR3 length equals 13 residues. Trimming cost V 7 bases and J 3 bases; bases outside gene matches: 5.

V and J are TRBV4-1 and TRBJ2-5; weak D call: TRBD2 (6 bases). Per the germline V gene, CDR1 is MGHRA and CDR2 is YSYEKL. V was cut by 1 base and J by 3 bases, with 12 bases left in between. CDR3 length: 15 amino acids. In nucleotides, the CDR3 is TGCGCCAGCAGCCAAGGGGGACTGGGGGAAGAGACCCAGTACTTC. It specifies CASSQGGLGEETQYF.

This clone was counted only a few times. The V call is TRBV4-1, the J call TRBJ1-1; possible D gene TRBD1, 5 bases. V lost 1 base to trimming and J lost 5 bases, with 14 bases between them. The CDR3 has 15 amino acids. CDR1 is MGHRA, CDR2 YSYEKL, per germline. The DNA for the CDR3 is TGCGCCAGCAGCCAAGTGGGGCCGATCTTAACTGAAGCTTTCTTT. Protein: CASSQVGPILTEAFF.

The chain couples TRBV27 to TRBJ2-7; the D gene is possibly TRBD2 (5 bases). Trimming cost V 4 bases and J 4 bases, with 8 bases left between them. The CDR3 covers 12 residues. CDR1 is MNHEY and CDR2 is SMNVEV in the germline V gene (reference sequence). DNA for the CDR3: TGTGCCAGCAGTTATCGGGGTTACGAGCAGTACTTC. As protein: CASSYRGYEQYF.

The gene calls are TRBV7-9 and TRBJ2-5, with 11 bases aligning to TRBD2. CDR3 length equals 14 residues. The V gene end was trimmed by 5 bases and the J gene end by 4 bases; junction bases not matched to a gene: 3. Per germline, CDR1 SEHNR and CDR2 FQNEAQ (reference sequence). As DNA, the CDR3 is TGTGCCAGCAGCCCAGGACTAGCGGGAGAGACCCAGTACTTC. Amino acid sequence: CASSPGLAGETQYF.

This rearrangement joins TRBV24-1 to TRBJ2-5; D may be TRBD1 (6 bases). The CDR3 loop spans 16 amino acids. Trimming left V 6 bases short and J 1 base short, with 17 bases between. The germline gives CDR1 KGHDR, CDR2 SFDVKD. The CDR3 spells CATSSGRGPRQETQYF. CDR3 DNA: TGTGCCACCAGTTCCGGCAGGGGACCACGCCAAGAGACCCAGTACTTC.

This clone was picked up a small number of times. The J gene is TRBJ1-4, the V gene TRBV3-1 (or the pseudogene TRBV3-2); no clear D gene. The CDR3 is made up of 12 amino acids. Germline CDR1 and CDR2: LGHDT and YNNKEL (reference sequence). V dropped 4 bases and J dropped 11 bases, with 11 bases sitting between them. The CDR3 reads CASSPSYGKLFF. CDR3 DNA: TGTGCCAGCAGCCCCTCCTACGGGAAACTGTTTTTT.

The CDR3 coding sequence is TGTGCCATCCCGGGACAGGATAATTCACCCCTCCACTTT. This codes for CAIPGQDNSPLHF. The V and J genes are TRBV3-1 (or the pseudogene TRBV3-2) and TRBJ1-6; TRBD1 agrees at 8 bases. The CDR3 runs to 13 residues. Losses at the gene ends were 10 bases for V and 5 bases for J; bases not matched to a gene: 4. Germline CDR1 and CDR2: LGHDT and YNNKEL (reference sequence).

The chain recombines TRBV10-1 with TRBJ2-3; D is ambiguous. This CDR3 has 14 amino acids. V lost 5 bases and J 4 bases, leaving 13 bases between the germline ends. The germline CDR1 and CDR2 sequences are WNHNN and SYGVQD (reference sequence). CDR3 in amino acids: CASSFFRSADTQYF. DNA for the CDR3: TGCGCCAGCAGTTTTTTCCGGAGCGCAGATACGCAGTATTTT.

The J gene is TRBJ1-2, the V gene TRBV30; D unresolved. V lost 0 bases, J lost 3 bases, and 5 bases lay in between. Germline lookup yields CDR1 GTSNPN and CDR2 SVGIG (reference sequence). This CDR3 is built from 12 residues. The CDR3 reads CAWSVADYGYTF. The CDR3, as DNA: TGTGCCTGGAGTGTTGCAGACTATGGCTACACCTTC.

This chain links TRBV5-1 with TRBJ2-1; D gene ambiguous. The V gene's germline CDR1 is SGHRS and CDR2 YFSETQ. This CDR3 region has 16 residues. The ends were cut back, 4 bases at V and 6 bases at J, with 20 bases in the middle. The CDR3 is CASSGSGAQVGNEQFF. As DNA, the CDR3 is TGCGCCAGCAGCGGGTCCGGAGCGCAAGTAGGCAATGAGCAGTTCTTC.

This chain joins TRBV19 and TRBJ1-3; D not resolved. Trimming cost V 3 bases and J 0 bases, with 9 bases left between them. This CDR3 comprises 15 residues. The germline CDR1 and CDR2 sequences are LNHDA and SQIVND (reference sequence). CDR3 DNA: TGTGCCAGTAGTATTGGGCAGTACTCTGGAAACACCATATATTTT. This encodes CASSIGQYSGNTIYF.

The chain couples TRBV25-1 to TRBJ2-3; unclear D gene. V gave up 4 bases and J gave up 0 bases, with 11 bases separating them. Germline V lookup: CDR1 MGHDK, CDR2 SYGVNS. This CDR3 spans 15 amino acids. This chain's CDR3 is CASSGSSRSTDTQYF. The CDR3 coding sequence is TGTGCCAGCAGTGGGAGTTCTCGGAGCACAGATACGCAGTATTTT. Variable domain in full (rest from reference TRBV25-1 and TRBJ2-3): EADIYQTPRYLVIGTGKKITLECSQTMGHDKMYWYQQDPGMELHLIHYSYGVNSTEKGDLSSESTVSRIRTEHFPLTLESARPSHTSQYLCASSGSSRSTDTQYFGPGTRLTVL.

The J gene is TRBJ1-1, the V gene TRBV19; 8 bases match TRBD1. The CDR3 extends over 17 amino acids. The germline V gene has CDR1 LNHDA and CDR2 SQIVND (reference sequence). V lost 7 bases and J lost 5; bases outside the gene matches: 18. The chain's CDR3 is CASTLYPDRDVRTEAFF. The CDR3 region has the DNA TGTGCCAGTACCCTATACCCGGACAGGGACGTTCGGACTGAAGCTTTCTTT.

This clone was recorded only once. At one end, the junction sequence differs from germline, possibly due to a read error. The rearrangement links TRBV7-9 to TRBJ2-7; no firm D call. There are 8 residues in the CDR3. Germline CDR1 reads SEHNR; CDR2 reads FQNEAQ (reference sequence). This CDR3 is CASSFPDF. The CDR3 DNA sequence: TGTGCCAGCAGCTTCCCCGACTTC.

The chain carries TRBV28 and TRBJ1-2, with no clear D. This CDR3 spans 11 amino acids. V lost 8 bases and J lost 1, with 5 bases in between. Germline CDR1 and CDR2: MDHEN and SYDVKM. CDR3 sequence reads: CASGRNYGYTF. In DNA, the CDR3 is TGTGCCAGCGGGCGTAACTATGGCTACACCTTC.

The rearrangement uses TRBV19 and TRBJ2-7; 8 nucleotides align to TRBD1. V shed 10 bases, J shed 2 bases, and the junction held 10 bases outside the gene matches. Germline assignment: CDR1 LNHDA and CDR2 SQIVND (reference sequence). The CDR3 extends over 14 amino acids. CDR3 residues: CATRAGGPTYEQYF. In nucleotides, the CDR3 is TGTGCCACTAGGGCAGGGGGCCCAACCTACGAGCAGTACTTC.